This entry lists 11 T cell receptor beta chains sequenced from one sample in a study of identical twins. One entry per CDR3 protein, called by TCRdb with MiXCR from the 5' RACE reads. The sample yields under 300,000 distinct CDR3 sequences, around 15% seen once. Sequencing was done on a sample of memory (CD45RO+) T cells sorted from blood. These receptors were collected from a woman aged 18-29 years in good health.

This clonotype has a handful of counts. V gene TRBV4-3 combines with J gene TRBJ1-2, with no clear D. This CDR3 has 13 amino acids. Trimming took off 4 bases at V and 7 bases at J, with 13 bases between the two ends. Germline CDR1 is LGHNA and CDR2 is YSLEER. CDR3 coding DNA: TGCGCCAGCAGCCGCCGTTTAGACGGTGGCTACACCTTC. It specifies CASSRRLDGGYTF.

The CDR3 loop is CASSIGTSEDTQYF. DNA of the CDR3: TGTGCCAGCAGCATCGGGACTAGCGAAGATACGCAGTATTTT. The rearrangement uses TRBV7-2 and TRBJ2-3, with 10 bases fitting TRBD2. Trimming removed 5 bases from V and 5 bases from J; junction bases left unmatched: 4. The CDR3 spans 14 residues. CDR1 and CDR2 (germline): SGHTA, FQGNSA.

A few counts support this clonotype. The CDR3 sequence: CASSFEGYRAEEKLFF. In nucleotides, the CDR3 is TGTGCCAGTAGCTTTGAGGGCTACAGAGCCGAGGAAAAACTGTTTTTT. J is TRBJ1-4 and V is TRBV19; the D is unclear. This CDR3 has 16 amino acids. The germline gives CDR1 LNHDA, CDR2 SQIVND (reference sequence). The V gene lost 6 bases and the J gene lost 8 bases, with 22 bases spanning the gap.

V is TRBV20-1 and J is TRBJ2-1; 12 bases agree with TRBD2. In germline, CDR1 is DFQATT, CDR2 SNEGSKA (reference sequence). The CDR3 covers 19 residues. V lost 0 bases to trimming and J lost 7 bases; unmatched junction nucleotides: 16. In DNA, the CDR3 is TGCAGTGCTAGAGATCTTCTAGCGGGGGGGCTAGGGACTCGGAATGAGCAGTTCTTC. Protein: CSARDLLAGGLGTRNEQFF.

The genes are TRBV20-1 and TRBJ2-7; 8 bases fit TRBD1. In germline, CDR1 is DFQATT, CDR2 SNEGSKA (reference sequence). The CDR3 contains 14 residues. V shed 6 bases and J 4 bases; nucleotides not matched to a gene: 11. This CDR3 reads CSASAGQGLYEQYF. The CDR3 DNA sequence: TGCAGTGCATCCGCCGGACAGGGCCTATACGAGCAGTACTTC.

The rearrangement joins TRBV30 to TRBJ2-1; D possibly uses TRBD1 or TRBD2 (7 bases each). Trimming removed 7 bases from V and 3 bases from J, with 13 bases in between. CDR1 is GTSNPN, CDR2 SVGIG, per germline (reference sequence). This CDR3 region has 13 residues. The CDR3, as DNA: TGTGCCTACAGGGGACTATTCTACAATGAGCAGTTCTTC. It encodes CAYRGLFYNEQFF.

This clonotype was seen repeatedly, ten times or more. The chain uses TRBV5-1 and TRBJ2-3, with a weak D call TRBD1 (6 bases). There are 14 residues in the CDR3. Trimming removed 4 bases at V and 0 bases at J, with 9 bases between. Germline loops: CDR1 SGHRS, CDR2 YFSETQ. The CDR3 nucleotides are TGCGCCAGCAGCACCGGACAGAGCACAGATACGCAGTATTTT. The encoded protein is CASSTGQSTDTQYF. The whole variable domain, remainder taken from reference TRBV5-1 and TRBJ2-3, is KAGVTQTPRYLIKTRGQQVTLSCSPISGHRSVSWYQQTPGQGLQFLFEYFSETQRNKGNFPGRFSGRQFSNSRSEMNVSTLELGDSALYLCASSTGQSTDTQYFGPGTRLTVL.

This chain links TRBV6-1 with TRBJ2-5; perhaps TRBD1 as D (5 bases). This CDR3 region has 14 residues. V was pared by 2 bases and J by 4 bases, with 11 bases between. Germline V gene sequence: CDR1 MNHNS, CDR2 SASEGT. The CDR3 loop is CASSETGGRETQYF. In DNA, the CDR3 is TGTGCCAGCAGTGAAACAGGCGGTCGAGAGACCCAGTACTTC.

This clonotype was seen more than once but under ten times. J is TRBJ2-6 and V is TRBV10-3; 9 nucleotides line up with TRBD1. CDR3 length equals 15 residues. The germline CDR1 and CDR2 sequences are ENHRY and SYGVKD. With V trimmed by 6 bases and J by 4 bases, 4 bases remained unmatched. The CDR3 loop reads CAIRSQGAGANVLTF. The CDR3 nucleotides read TGTGCCATCAGGTCACAGGGGGCCGGGGCCAACGTCCTGACTTTC.

This clonotype was seen a handful of times. The rearrangement uses TRBV6-5 and TRBJ2-4, with TRBD2 matching 9 bases. The V gene's germline CDR1 is MNHEY and CDR2 SVGAGI. CDR3 length: 15 amino acids. With 6 bases clipped from V and 5 bases from J, the junction kept 8 bases outside the gene matches. DNA of the CDR3: TGTGCCAGCAGATTAGAGTCTAGCGGGGAAAACATTCAGTACTTC. Translating gives CASRLESSGENIQYF.

The rearrangement links TRBV5-6 to TRBJ1-6; D not resolved. Germline V gene data show CDR1 as SGHDT and CDR2 as YYEEEE. Trimming shortened V by 1 base and J by 4 bases, and 6 bases separated the two germline ends. This CDR3 contains 14 residues. DNA of the CDR3: TGTGCCAGCAGCTTGATGGGATATAATTCACCCCTCCACTTT. Translating gives CASSLMGYNSPLHF.